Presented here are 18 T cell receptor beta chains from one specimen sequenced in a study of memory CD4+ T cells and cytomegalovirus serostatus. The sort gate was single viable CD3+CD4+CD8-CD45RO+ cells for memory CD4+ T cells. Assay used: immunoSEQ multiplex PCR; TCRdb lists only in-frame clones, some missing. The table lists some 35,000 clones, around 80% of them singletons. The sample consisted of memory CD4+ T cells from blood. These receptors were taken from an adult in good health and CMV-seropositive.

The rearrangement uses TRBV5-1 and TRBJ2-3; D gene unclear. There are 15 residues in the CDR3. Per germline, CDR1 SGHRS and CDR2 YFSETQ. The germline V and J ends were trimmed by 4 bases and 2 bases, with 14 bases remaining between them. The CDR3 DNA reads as TGCGCCAGCAGCCCCGTACAAGGCGACACAGATACGCAGTATTTT. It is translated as CASSPVQGDTDTQYF.

The CDR3 DNA reads TGTGCCAGCAGCCCCCCCGGAGGGGGCGTTAACTATGGCTACACCTTC. This gives the protein CASSPPGGGVNYGYTF. The rearrangement links TRBV5-4 to TRBJ1-2, with 7 bases aligning to TRBD1. The V gene end was trimmed by 4 bases and the J gene end by 1 base; junction bases not matched to a gene: 10. The CDR3 is made up of 16 amino acids. Germline CDR1 reads SGHNT; CDR2 reads YYREEE (reference sequence).

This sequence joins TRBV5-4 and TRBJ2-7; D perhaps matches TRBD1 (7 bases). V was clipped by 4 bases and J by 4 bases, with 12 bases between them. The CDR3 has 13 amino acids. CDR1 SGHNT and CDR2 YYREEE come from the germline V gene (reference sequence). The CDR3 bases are TGTGCCAGCAGCGCGGGACAGCAATACGAGCAGTACTTC. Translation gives CASSAGQQYEQYF.

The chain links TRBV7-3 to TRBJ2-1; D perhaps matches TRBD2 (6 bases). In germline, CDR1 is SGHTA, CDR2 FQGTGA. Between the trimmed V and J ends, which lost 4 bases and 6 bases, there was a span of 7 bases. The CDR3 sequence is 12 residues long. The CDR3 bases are TGTGCCAGCAGCTCCGGGGGCAATGAGCAGTTCTTC. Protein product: CASSSGGNEQFF.

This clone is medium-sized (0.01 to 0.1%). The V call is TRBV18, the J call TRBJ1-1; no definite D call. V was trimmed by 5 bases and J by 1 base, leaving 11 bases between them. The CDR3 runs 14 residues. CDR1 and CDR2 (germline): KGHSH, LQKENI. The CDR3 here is CASSKTTSNTEAFF. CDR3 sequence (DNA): TGTGCCAGCTCAAAAACCACATCGAACACTGAAGCTTTCTTT.

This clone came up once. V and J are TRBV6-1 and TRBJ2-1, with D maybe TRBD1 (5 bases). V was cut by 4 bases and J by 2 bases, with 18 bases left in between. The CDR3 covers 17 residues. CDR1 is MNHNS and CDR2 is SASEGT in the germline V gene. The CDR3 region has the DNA TGTGCCAGCAGTGGCCCTTTAACAGGTTCTACCTACAATGAGCAGTTCTTC. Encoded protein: CASSGPLTGSTYNEQFF.

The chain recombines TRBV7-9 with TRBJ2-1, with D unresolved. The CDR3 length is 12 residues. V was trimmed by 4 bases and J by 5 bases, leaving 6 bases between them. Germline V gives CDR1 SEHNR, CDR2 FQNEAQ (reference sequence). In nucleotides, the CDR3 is TGTGCCAGCAGCTCACTTAACAATGAGCAGTTCTTC. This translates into CASSSLNNEQFF.

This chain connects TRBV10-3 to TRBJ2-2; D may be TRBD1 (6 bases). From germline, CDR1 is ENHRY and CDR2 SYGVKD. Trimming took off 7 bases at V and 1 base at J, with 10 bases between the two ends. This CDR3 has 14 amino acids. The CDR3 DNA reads TGTGCCATCAAGGGACACTTGAACACCGGGGAGCTGTTTTTT. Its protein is CAIKGHLNTGELFF.

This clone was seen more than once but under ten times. This chain's CDR3 is CASGTSLYNEQFF. The CDR3 DNA reads as TGTGCCAGCGGGACAAGCCTTTACAATGAGCAGTTCTTC. The chain uses TRBV6-6 and TRBJ2-1; maybe TRBD1 (6 bases). Trimming stripped 8 bases from V and 4 bases from J, with 12 bases between. This CDR3 is built from 13 residues. CDR1 and CDR2 (germline): MNHNY, SVGAGI (reference sequence).

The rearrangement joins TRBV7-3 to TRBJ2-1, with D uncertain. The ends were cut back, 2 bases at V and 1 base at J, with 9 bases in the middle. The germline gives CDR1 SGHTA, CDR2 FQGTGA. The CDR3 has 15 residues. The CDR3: CASSLGSPSYNEQFF. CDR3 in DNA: TGTGCCAGCAGCTTAGGCTCCCCTTCCTACAATGAGCAGTTCTTC.

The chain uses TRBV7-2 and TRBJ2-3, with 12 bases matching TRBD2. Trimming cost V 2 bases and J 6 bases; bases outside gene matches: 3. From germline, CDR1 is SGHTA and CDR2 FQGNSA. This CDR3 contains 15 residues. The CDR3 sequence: CASSLSGTSGDTQYF. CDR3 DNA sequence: TGTGCCAGCAGCTTATCGGGGACTAGCGGGGATACGCAGTATTTT.

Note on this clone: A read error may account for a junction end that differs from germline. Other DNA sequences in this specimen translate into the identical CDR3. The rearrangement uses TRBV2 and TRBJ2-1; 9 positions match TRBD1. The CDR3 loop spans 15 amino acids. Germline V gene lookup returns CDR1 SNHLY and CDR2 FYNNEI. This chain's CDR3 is CASSEDRGGYNEQFF. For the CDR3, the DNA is TGTGCCAGTAGTGAGGACAGGGGCGGCTACAATGAGCAGTTCTTC.

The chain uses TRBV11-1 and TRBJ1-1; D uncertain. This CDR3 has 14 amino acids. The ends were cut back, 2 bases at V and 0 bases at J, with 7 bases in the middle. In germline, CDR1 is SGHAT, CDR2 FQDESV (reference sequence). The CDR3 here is CASSLKQLNTEAFF. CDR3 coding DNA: TGTGCCAGCAGCTTAAAGCAGCTGAACACTGAAGCTTTCTTT. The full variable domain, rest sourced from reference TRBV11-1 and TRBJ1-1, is EAEVAQSPRYKITEKSQAVAFWCDPISGHATLYWYRQILGQGPELLVQFQDESVVDDSQLPKDRFSAERLKGVDSTLKIQPAELGDSAMYLCASSLKQLNTEAFFGQGTRLTVV.

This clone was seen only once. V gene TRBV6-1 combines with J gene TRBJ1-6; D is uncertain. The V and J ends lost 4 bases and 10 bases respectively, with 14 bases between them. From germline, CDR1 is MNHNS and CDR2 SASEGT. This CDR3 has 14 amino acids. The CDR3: CASSATELTSPLHF. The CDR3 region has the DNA TGTGCCAGCAGTGCCACCGAACTTACATCACCCCTCCACTTT.

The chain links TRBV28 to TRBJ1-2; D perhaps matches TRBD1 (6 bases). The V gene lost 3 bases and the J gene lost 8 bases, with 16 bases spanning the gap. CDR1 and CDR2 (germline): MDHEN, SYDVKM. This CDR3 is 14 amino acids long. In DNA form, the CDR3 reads TGTGCCAGCAGTTTCACAGGGAAGATTGGCGGCTACACCTTC. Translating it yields CASSFTGKIGGYTF.

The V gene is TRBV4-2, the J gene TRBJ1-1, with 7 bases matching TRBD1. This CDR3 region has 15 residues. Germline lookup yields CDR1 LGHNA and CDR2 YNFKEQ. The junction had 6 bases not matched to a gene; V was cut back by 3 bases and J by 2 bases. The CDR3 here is CASSQAGDSNTEAFF. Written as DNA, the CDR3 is TGTGCCAGCAGCCAGGCCGGGGACAGCAACACTGAAGCTTTCTTT.

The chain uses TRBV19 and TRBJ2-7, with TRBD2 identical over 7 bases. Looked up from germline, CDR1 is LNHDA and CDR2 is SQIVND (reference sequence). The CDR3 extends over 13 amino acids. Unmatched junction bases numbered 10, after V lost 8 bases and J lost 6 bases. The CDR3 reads CASSSVSGVEQYF. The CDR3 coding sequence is TGTGCCAGTTCCTCGGTGAGCGGGGTCGAGCAGTACTTC.

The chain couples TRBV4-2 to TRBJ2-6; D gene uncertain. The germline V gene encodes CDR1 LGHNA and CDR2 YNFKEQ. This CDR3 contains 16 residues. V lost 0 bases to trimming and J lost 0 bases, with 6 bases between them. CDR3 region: CASSQDPNSGANVLTF. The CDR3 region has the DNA TGTGCCAGCAGCCAAGATCCGAACTCTGGGGCCAACGTCCTGACTTTC.